This T cell receptor (beta chain) was captured in a study of PD-L1 blockade in urothelial cancer. V gave up 4 bases and J gave up 4 bases; unmatched junction bases: 2. Germline loops: CDR1 ENHRY, CDR2 SYGVKD. There are 13 residues in the CDR3. The authors spiked synthetic TCR analog templates into each PCR. Sequencing used immunoSEQ multiplex PCR; TCRdb keeps in-frame clones, though not all of them. This table holds roughly 130,000 clones, less than 85% found once. The time point: pretreatment peripheral blood. The chain links TRBV10-3 to TRBJ1-1, with 8 nucleotides matching TRBD1. The TCR comes from a man aged 45 to 65 with urothelial cancer. The material sequenced was PBMCs, taken around atezolizumab (anti-PD-L1) treatment. For the CDR3, the DNA is TGTGCCATCAGTGTCGACAGGGGCACTGAAGCTTTCTTT. Residues: CAISVDRGTEAFF.